The 7 T cell receptor beta chains given below trace back to one sample, sequenced in a study of hypomethylating agent response in myelodysplastic syndrome. Repertoires were generated with immunoSEQ multiplex PCR, while TCRdb's copy carries only in-frame clones and drops some. Of about 10,000 clones in the sample, approximately 86% are singletons; the top ten hold 4% to 4.5%. The sequenced sample was bone marrow, obtained before or after starting hypomethylating agent treatment for myelodysplastic syndrome (not recorded which). Receptors were obtained from a human donor with myelodysplastic syndrome.

This sequence joins TRBV5-1 and TRBJ1-1; D is ambiguous. Germline V lookup: CDR1 SGHRS, CDR2 YFSETQ. The CDR3 runs to 14 residues. The V end was cut by 3 bases, the J end by 5 bases, with 14 bases between. This CDR3 is CASSSGPVGTEAFF. As DNA, the CDR3 is TGCGCCAGCAGCTCCGGTCCCGTTGGGACTGAAGCTTTCTTT. Using reference TRBV5-1 and TRBJ1-1 for the parts outside the CDR3, the full variable domain is KAGVTQTPRYLIKTRGQQVTLSCSPISGHRSVSWYQQTPGQGLQFLFEYFSETQRNKGNFPGRFSGRQFSNSRSEMNVSTLELGDSALYLCASSSGPVGTEAFFGQGTRLTVV.

This clone was recorded once. J is TRBJ2-7 and V is TRBV7-3, with 10 bases identical to TRBD1. This CDR3 is 14 amino acids long. Germline assignment: CDR1 SGHTA and CDR2 FQGTGA. With 3 bases clipped from V and 5 bases from J, the junction kept 4 bases outside the gene matches. The CDR3 is CASSLTGGRNEQYF. CDR3 DNA: TGTGCCAGCAGCTTGACAGGGGGCCGGAACGAGCAGTACTTC.

The genes are TRBV6-1 and TRBJ2-1, with a weak D call TRBD1 (5 bases). The V gene's germline CDR1 is MNHNS and CDR2 SASEGT. Trimming removed 7 bases from V and 5 bases from J, with 15 bases in between. This CDR3 is 14 amino acids long. The CDR3 nucleotides are TGTGCCAGCAAGAGGCTGGGGCTCGACAATGAGCAGTTCTTC. Translated: CASKRLGLDNEQFF.

The J gene is TRBJ2-5, the V gene TRBV30; TRBD2 might be the D (5 bases). The length of the CDR3 is 12 residues. CDR1 is GTSNPN and CDR2 is SVGIG in the germline V gene (reference sequence). Trimming shortened V by 6 bases and J by 2 bases, and 10 bases separated the two germline ends. Here the CDR3 reads CACGVRQETQYF. CDR3 DNA sequence: TGTGCCTGCGGGGTCCGTCAAGAGACCCAGTACTTC. Full variable domain (outside the CDR3, taken from reference TRBV30 and TRBJ2-5): SQTIHQWPATLVQPVGSPLSLECTVEGTSNPNLYWYRQAAGRGLQLLFYSVGIGQISSEVPQNLSASRPQDRQFILSSKKLLLSDSGFYLCACGVRQETQYFGPGTRLLVL.

This clone has just a few counts. J is TRBJ1-1 and V is TRBV7-8, with D unresolved. V was trimmed by 5 bases and J by 0 bases, leaving 10 bases between them. The CDR3 contains 14 residues. CDR1 is SGHVS, CDR2 FQNEAQ, per germline. CDR3 DNA: TGTGCCAGCAGCCCCACAAGACTGAACACTGAAGCTTTCTTT. It codes for CASSPTRLNTEAFF.

The chain recombines TRBV4-1 with TRBJ2-1; D remains ambiguous. V was shortened by 1 base and J by 6 bases, with 7 bases between the two germline ends. The CDR3 has 13 residues. Germline CDR1 is MGHRA and CDR2 is YSYEKL. As DNA, the CDR3 is TGCGCCAGCAGCCAAGTGGGCTTCAATGAGCAGTTCTTC. It encodes CASSQVGFNEQFF.

The chain combines TRBV30 with TRBJ1-5, with TRBD1 matching 7 bases. V was pared by 2 bases and J by 6 bases, with 7 bases of the junction left unmatched. CDR1 GTSNPN and CDR2 SVGIG come from the germline V gene (reference sequence). CDR3 length equals 14 residues. Written as DNA, the CDR3 is TGTGCCTGGAGTTCTCAGGGGGTCGGTCAGCCCCAGCATTTT. Its protein is CAWSSQGVGQPQHF.